Following are 10 T cell receptor beta chains from one sample sequenced in a study of blood T cell repertoires in COVID-19. The table came from immunoSEQ multiplex PCR; TCRdb's copy has only in-frame clones and leaves some out. The sample consists of 85,000 to 110,000 clones, approximately 90% of them appearing once. The sequencing sample was made of peripheral blood. These receptors were collected from a woman over 75 in a cohort sampled during active COVID-19.

This chain connects TRBV6-2 or TRBV6-3 to TRBJ2-1; 9 nucleotides match TRBD2. The CDR3 is 15 amino acids. Germline values: CDR1 MNHEY, CDR2 SVGEGT. With V trimmed by 5 bases and J by 6 bases, 8 bases remained unmatched. DNA of the CDR3: TGTGCCAGCAGTGCCAGCGGGGGGTATTTCAATGAGCAGTTCTTC. This translates into CASSASGGYFNEQFF.

The rearrangement links TRBV5-1 to TRBJ2-5, with no clear D. V was clipped by 0 bases and J by 4 bases, with 13 bases between them. Germline V CDR1 and CDR2: SGHRS, YFSETQ. The CDR3 extends over 15 amino acids. CDR3 sequence reads: CASSLALARGETQYF. The CDR3 DNA sequence: TGCGCCAGCAGCTTGGCTCTTGCGAGAGGAGAGACCCAGTACTTC.

As to this clone: The junction differs from germline at one of its ends, possibly a read error. The rearrangement joins TRBV20-1 to TRBJ2-3; D perhaps matches TRBD1 (5 bases). This CDR3 spans 10 amino acids. The germline CDR1 and CDR2 sequences are DFQATT and SNEGSKA (reference sequence). CDR3 in amino acids: CSAWGAEYSF. The CDR3 DNA reads TGCAGTGCTTGGGGCGCAGAGTATTCTTTT.

V gene TRBV18 combines with J gene TRBJ1-1; D is perhaps TRBD1 (5 bases). Germline-derived CDR1 and CDR2 are KGHSH and LQKENI. CDR3 length: 16 amino acids. V lost 3 bases to trimming and J lost 2 bases, with 16 bases between them. CDR3 nucleotide sequence: TGTGCCAGCTCACCCCAGAGACAGCCATTAAACACTGAAGCTTTCTTT. It encodes CASSPQRQPLNTEAFF.

This clone was seen just once. The rearrangement uses TRBV2 and TRBJ1-6, with TRBD1 matching 7 bases. The CDR3 extends over 15 amino acids. Germline loops: CDR1 SNHLY, CDR2 FYNNEI. The junction had 7 bases not matched to a gene; V was cut back by 5 bases and J by 6 bases. The CDR3: CASSIRTGSNSPLHF. CDR3 in DNA: TGTGCCAGCAGTATCCGGACAGGTTCTAATTCACCCCTCCACTTT.

The rearrangement joins TRBV10-2 to TRBJ1-2, with 10 bases aligning to TRBD1. This CDR3 is 13 amino acids long. Germline CDR1 reads WSHSY; CDR2 reads SAAADI. V shed 10 bases, J shed 4 bases, and the junction held 6 bases outside the gene matches. Here the CDR3 reads CATRQGASYGYTF. For the CDR3, the DNA is TGCGCCACTCGACAGGGGGCGTCCTATGGCTACACCTTC.

The chain recombines TRBV25-1 with TRBJ1-6; 7 nucleotides align to TRBD1. Germline CDR1 is MGHDK and CDR2 is SYGVNS. This CDR3 has 16 residues. Trimming took 3 bases from V and 5 from J; bases not matched to a gene: 7. CDR3 region: CASSDPDRPDNSPLHF. DNA of the CDR3: TGTGCCAGCAGTGACCCGGACAGGCCGGATAATTCACCCCTCCACTTT.

Here the CDR3 reads CAFSRTASYNSPLHF. The CDR3 nucleotides read TGTGCCTTCTCTAGGACAGCTTCTTATAATTCACCCCTCCACTTT. The chain links TRBV30 to TRBJ1-6, with D possibly being TRBD1 (6 bases). The CDR3 runs to 15 residues. In germline, CDR1 is GTSNPN, CDR2 SVGIG (reference sequence). Trimming removed 7 bases from V and 4 bases from J, with 17 bases in between. Looking up the rest from reference TRBV30 and TRBJ1-6 gives the full variable domain: SQTIHQWPATLVQPVGSPLSLECTVEGTSNPNLYWYRQAAGRGLQLLFYSVGIGQISSEVPQNLSASRPQDRQFILSSKKLLLSDSGFYLCAFSRTASYNSPLHFGNGTRLTVT.

The chain links TRBV19 to TRBJ2-7, with 7 nucleotides matching TRBD1. The CDR3 totals 13 residues. Unmatched junction bases numbered 4, after V lost 6 bases and J lost 2 bases. CDR1 is LNHDA, CDR2 SQIVND, per germline (reference sequence). This CDR3 reads CASRTTGAYEQYF. For the CDR3, the DNA is TGTGCCAGTAGAACTACAGGGGCCTACGAGCAGTACTTC.

This clone was found a few times. The rearrangement joins TRBV21-1 to TRBJ1-6. TRBV21-1 is a pseudogene. CDR3 length: 16 amino acids. The CDR3 DNA reads as TGTGCCAGCAGCAAAGTTAAGGAGAGCTATAATTCACCCCTCCACTTT. Translation gives CASSKVKESYNSPLHF.